The source of this T cell receptor beta chain is a study of T-cell reconstitution after alpha-beta-depleted transplantation in children. Study findings and constraints: After one year, T-cell counts and TCRbeta diversity mostly came from new T cells. Surviving recipient cells, namely T cells and thymic progenitors, were the source of high day-60 TCRbeta diversity in some patients. In patients about two months after transplant, alpha-beta T cells reportedly arose from several hundred expanded graft clones.

The CDR3 has 13 residues. Trimming took off 5 bases at V and 5 bases at J, with 13 bases between the two ends. The germline V gene encodes CDR1 PRHDT and CDR2 FYEKMQ (reference sequence). A library of TCRbeta sequences, prepared with unique molecular identifiers, was generated. TCRdb re-called the PCR reads with MiXCR, one entry per CDR3 protein. The data contain 440,000 or so distinct CDR3 sequences, roughly 43% of them singletons. Comment on this clonotype: Its antigen remains unidentified.

V and J are TRBV13 and TRBJ2-7; possibly TRBD2 for D (5 bases). The receptor comes from a girl aged 2 to 10 with aplastic anemia, due to receive a stem cell transplant. The sample was PBMCs, taken before TCRalphabeta/CD19-depleted stem cell transplant. The CDR3 region has the DNA TGTGCCAGCAGCCACACTAGTTCCCACGAGCAGTACTTC. It yields the protein CASSHTSSHEQYF.